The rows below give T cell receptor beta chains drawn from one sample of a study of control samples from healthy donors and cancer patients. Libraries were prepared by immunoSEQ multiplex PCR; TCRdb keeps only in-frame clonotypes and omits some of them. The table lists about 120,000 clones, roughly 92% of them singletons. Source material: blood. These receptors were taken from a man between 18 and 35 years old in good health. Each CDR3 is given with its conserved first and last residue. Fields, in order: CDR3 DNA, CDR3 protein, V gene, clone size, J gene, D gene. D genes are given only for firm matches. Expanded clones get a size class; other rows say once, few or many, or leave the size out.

TGTGCCAGCTCACCGCAGGGGACGGGAAACACCATATATTTT,CASSPQGTGNTIYF,TRBV18,-,TRBJ1-3,-
TGCGCCAGCAGCGGCATAGAGAACACCGGGGAGCTGTTTTTT,CASSGIENTGELFF,TRBV5-1,-,TRBJ2-2,-
TGTGCCTGGAGTGTATGGCTAGCGGGGGGATACAATGAGCAGTTCTTC,CAWSVWLAGGYNEQFF,TRBV30,-,TRBJ2-1,TRBD2
TGTGCCAGCGCCCTCGCGGTGAACACCGGGGAGCTGTTTTTT,CASALAVNTGELFF,TRBV7-2,-,TRBJ2-2,-
TGTGCCAGCAGCTTCTGGGGGGGAGGCTATGAGCAGTTCTTC,CASSFWGGGYEQFF,TRBV5-4,-,TRBJ2-1,TRBD2
TGTGCCAGCAGCGGGCTACAACGGGGTAGCACAGATACGCAGTATTTT,CASSGLQRGSTDTQYF,TRBV9,-,TRBJ2-3,-
TGTGCCAGCAGTAACCAGGGGAGGAACACTGAAGCTTTCTTT,CASSNQGRNTEAFF,TRBV6-6,-,TRBJ1-1,-
TGTGCCAGCAGCGTGACTCCGAACACCGGGGAGCTGTTTTTT,CASSVTPNTGELFF,TRBV9,-,TRBJ2-2,-
TGTGCCAGCAGCTGGGGACAGGGGGTGGGGTACACTGAAGCTTTCTTT,CASSWGQGVGYTEAFF,TRBV5-6,-,TRBJ1-1,TRBD1
TGTGCCAGCAGCTCCCCTTCAGGGGCTTATGGCTACACCTTC,CASSSPSGAYGYTF,TRBV5-5,once,TRBJ1-2,-
TGTGCCAGCAGCGTCGAGGGCGGTGAGCAGTACTTC,CASSVEGGEQYF,TRBV5-4,-,TRBJ2-7,-
TGCAGTGCTAGTGAAATCATGAACACTGAAGCTTTCTTT,CSASEIMNTEAFF,TRBV20-1,once,TRBJ1-1,-
TGTGCCAGCAGCGAGTCGGGCGACACTGAAGCTTTCTTT,CASSESGDTEAFF,TRBV9,-,TRBJ1-1,-
TGTGCCAGCAGCTTCCTGGGACAGGGGGGTTATGGCTACACCTTC,CASSFLGQGGYGYTF,TRBV7-9,-,TRBJ1-2,TRBD1
TGTGCCAGCAGCCAGTTCCGGGGAGACAATGAGCAGTTCTTC,CASSQFRGDNEQFF,TRBV14,-,TRBJ2-1,-
TGTGCCAGCAGTTTTAGGACCTATGGCTACACCTTC,CASSFRTYGYTF,TRBV12-3/TRBV12-4,-,TRBJ1-2,-
TGTGCCAGCAGCTCTATCAGGGAGGTAGGGAAACTGTTTTTT,CASSSIREVGKLFF,TRBV11-2,-,TRBJ1-4,-
TGTGCCAGCAGGGTGGGGTGGAGCACAGATACGCAGTATTTT,CASRVGWSTDTQYF,TRBV6-5,-,TRBJ2-3,-
TGTGCCAGCAGTTACCAACCAGCTGACTCCTACAATGAGCAGTTCTTC,CASSYQPADSYNEQFF,TRBV6-5,once,TRBJ2-1,-
TGTGCCAGTAGTCGAGTTTACGTTCAGACAGGGGATACGCAGTATTTT,CASSRVYVQTGDTQYF,TRBV19,-,TRBJ2-3,TRBD1
TGTGCCAGCTCATCGCGGCAAGGGGAGCTGTTTTTT,CASSSRQGELFF,TRBV18,-,TRBJ2-2,-
TGTGCCAGCAGCACCAGGACGGTAAATTCACCCCTCCACTTT,CASSTRTVNSPLHF,TRBV5-5,-,TRBJ1-6,-
TGTGCCAGCAGCTTGGACTGGGCATTATCGGGGGCCAACGTCCTGACTTTC,CASSLDWALSGANVLTF,TRBV5-5,-,TRBJ2-6,-
TGTGCCAGCAGCGCCATAGCGGGGTTACTCTACGAGCAGTACTTC,CASSAIAGLLYEQYF,TRBV11-2,-,TRBJ2-7,TRBD2
TGTGCCAGCTCACCGTACGTACAGGGTAGCGAGCAGTACTTC,CASSPYVQGSEQYF,TRBV18,-,TRBJ2-7,-
TGTGCCAGCAGTGGGGGTGGTCGATGGGGTAGCTCCTACAATGAGCAGTTCTTC,CASSGGGRWGSSYNEQFF,TRBV2,once,TRBJ2-1,-
TGTGCCAGTACCCAACCGGGACACCCAAACACTGAAGCTTTCTTT,CASTQPGHPNTEAFF,TRBV19,-,TRBJ1-1,-
TGCAGCGTTCGGGGACAGGGGAACTATGGCTACACCTTC,CSVRGQGNYGYTF,TRBV29-1,once,TRBJ1-2,TRBD1
TGTGCCAGCTTCCGTAATGCTAACTATGGCTACACCTTC,CASFRNANYGYTF,TRBV12-3/TRBV12-4,-,TRBJ1-2,-
TGCGCCAGCAGCCCAGGACAGGAGGCAACTAATGAAAAACTGTTTTTT,CASSPGQEATNEKLFF,TRBV5-1,-,TRBJ1-4,TRBD1
TGTGCCAGCAGCCCGAATCTTGGTGGCTACACCTTC,CASSPNLGGYTF,TRBV7-9,-,TRBJ1-2,-
TGTGCCAGCAGTTACGCCGGACAGGGTTTGACTGAAGCTTTCTTT,CASSYAGQGLTEAFF,TRBV6-5,-,TRBJ1-1,TRBD1
TGTGCCAGCAGCTTGGCCGGGGGTCTAGCCTACGAGCAGTACTTC,CASSLAGGLAYEQYF,TRBV5-6,-,TRBJ2-7,-
TGCGCCAGCAGCCAAGTTGTAAGGGGCCCGTTAAATTCACCCCTCCACTTT,CASSQVVRGPLNSPLHF,TRBV4-1,-,TRBJ1-6,-
TGTGCCAGCAGCGTAGTAGCTACAGGGGGCATTGGCTACACCTTC,CASSVVATGGIGYTF,TRBV9,-,TRBJ1-2,TRBD1
TGTGCCAGCAGCCCTCGGCTCCAGCCGAATTCACCCCTCCACTTT,CASSPRLQPNSPLHF,TRBV2,once,TRBJ1-6,-
TGTGCCTGGAGTGTAGAGGGAGGGGACCTCGGTGAGCAGTACTTC,CAWSVEGGDLGEQYF,TRBV30,-,TRBJ2-7,TRBD2
TGTGCCAGCAGCTTGGGACTAGGACTACCCGAGCAGTACTTC,CASSLGLGLPEQYF,TRBV5-5,-,TRBJ2-7,-